The next 10 T cell receptor beta chains were all read from a single sample in a study of T cells in Graves' hyperthyroidism and ophthalmopathy. From RNA transcripts, TCR beta CDR3 regions were amplified. With the HTBI primer set, the TCR CDR3 went through a first round of RT-PCR. TCRdb processed the multiplex PCR reads anew with MiXCR; each CDR3 protein has one entry. The repertoire includes some 570,000 distinct CDR3 sequences, more than 13% of them detected once, and about 6.6% sits in the top ten. Material for sequencing was blood. These receptors all stem from a woman under 30 with Graves' ophthalmopathy.

The gene calls are TRBV4-1 and TRBJ1-4; unclear D gene. Trimming took 2 bases from V and 0 from J, leaving 10 bases between them. The germline V gene has CDR1 MGHRA and CDR2 YSYEKL. This CDR3 is built from 16 residues. This CDR3 is CASSQYRVATNEKLFF. As DNA, the CDR3 is TGCGCCAGCAGCCAATATCGTGTTGCAACTAATGAAAAACTGTTTTTT.

This clonotype was seen repeatedly, ten times or more. The CDR3 sequence is CASSDVDFNQPQHF. The CDR3 nucleotides read TGTGCCAGCAGTGACGTAGATTTCAATCAGCCCCAGCATTTT. The chain employs TRBV2 and TRBJ1-5; D gene uncertain. This CDR3 contains 14 residues. Germline-derived CDR1 and CDR2 are SNHLY and FYNNEI. V lost 3 bases and J 3 bases, leaving 9 bases between the germline ends.

This clonotype was recorded at least ten times. The CDR3 DNA reads as TGTGCCAGCAGCTTACGGGGGATCTCCTACGAGCAGTACTTC. It translates to CASSLRGISYEQYF. V gene TRBV13 combines with J gene TRBJ2-7, with D perhaps TRBD2 (6 bases). Germline CDR1 is PRHDT and CDR2 is FYEKMQ (reference sequence). This CDR3 has 14 residues. Trimming took off 2 bases at V and 0 bases at J, with 8 bases between the two ends.

This clonotype was seen ten or more times. The chain uses TRBV6-1 and TRBJ2-1; 9 bases map to TRBD1. The germline V gene encodes CDR1 MNHNS and CDR2 SASEGT. CDR3 length: 15 amino acids. V lost 4 bases and J lost 5; bases outside the gene matches: 6. The CDR3 DNA reads TGTGCCAGCAGTGCCGGGACAGGGTCGAACAATGAGCAGTTCTTC. Translation: CASSAGTGSNNEQFF.

The V gene is TRBV19, the J gene TRBJ1-6; 8 nucleotides line up with TRBD1. Trimming at V came to 1 base and at J to 6 bases, leaving 5 bases not matched to a gene. Germline CDR1 LNHDA, CDR2 SQIVND (reference sequence). This CDR3 region has 16 residues. The CDR3 spells CASSIAPGQANSPLHF. CDR3 nucleotides: TGTGCCAGTAGTATAGCTCCGGGACAGGCTAATTCACCCCTCCACTTT. The variable domain in full, completed from reference TRBV19 and TRBJ1-6, reads DGGITQSPKYLFRKEGQNVTLSCEQNLNHDAMYWYRQDPGQGLRLIYYSQIVNDFQKGDIAEGYSVSREKKESFPLTVTSAQKNPTAFYLCASSIAPGQANSPLHFGNGTRLTVT.

This clonotype was picked up one time. A much more abundant neighbour one base away suggests this may be a read error. The J gene is TRBJ2-3, the V gene TRBV11-3, with D possibly matching TRBD2 (6 bases). The CDR3 contains 13 residues. The V end was cut by 10 bases, the J end by 2 bases, with 13 bases between. CDR1 and CDR2 from the germline V gene are SGHNT and YENEEA. The CDR3 is CATSGSPTDTQYF. CDR3 DNA sequence: TGTGCCACCTCCGGGAGCCCCACAGATACGCAGTATTTT. Full variable domain (rest looked up from reference TRBV11-3 and TRBJ2-3): EAGVVQSPRYKIIEKKQPVAFWCNPISGHNTLYWYLQNLGQGPELLIRYENEEAVDDSQLPKDRFSAERLKGVDSTLKIQPAELGDSAVYLCATSGSPTDTQYFGPGTRLTVL.

This clonotype was picked up many times. V usage is TRBV28 and J usage is TRBJ1-2, with D possibly being TRBD1 (5 bases). The CDR3 consists of 13 residues. Germline V lookup: CDR1 MDHEN, CDR2 SYDVKM. The V end was cut by 6 bases, the J end by 3 bases, with 11 bases between. CDR3 protein: CASSSDSHYGYTF. DNA of the CDR3: TGTGCCAGCAGCTCCGACAGCCACTATGGCTACACCTTC.

The chain uses TRBV3-1 and TRBJ2-6; TRBD1 matches 10 bases. Germline V gene sequence: CDR1 LGHDT, CDR2 YNNKEL (reference sequence). CDR3 size: 19 residues. Trimming cost V 4 bases and J 2 bases; bases outside gene matches: 11. The CDR3 spells CASSRTGDRGPPGANVLTF. The CDR3 DNA reads TGTGCCAGCAGCCGTACGGGGGACAGGGGTCCTCCTGGGGCCAACGTCCTGACTTTC.

Ten or more counts support this clonotype. This chain joins TRBV6-1 and TRBJ2-7; 9 positions match TRBD1. V lost 5 bases, J lost 0 bases, and 5 bases stayed unmatched. CDR1 and CDR2 (germline): MNHNS, SASEGT. The CDR3 is made up of 15 amino acids. CDR3 nucleotide sequence: TGTGCCAGCAGTCCTGACAGGGGGAGCTCCTACGAGCAGTACTTC. Translated, it gives CASSPDRGSSYEQYF.

In its sample, this clonotype was seen many times. The chain is built from TRBV7-8 and TRBJ1-1; weak D call: TRBD1 (5 bases). V lost 5 bases to trimming and J lost 7 bases, with 20 bases between them. Per germline, CDR1 SGHVS and CDR2 FQNEAQ. The CDR3 covers 15 residues. DNA for the CDR3: TGTGCCAGCAGCCCCCCGGGGCGGGGTCATATTGAAGCTTTCTTT. It is translated as CASSPPGRGHIEAFF.